Each of the 23 T cell receptor beta chains below was sequenced from the same sample in a study of T cell repertoires in cytomegalovirus infection. TCRdb re-called the reads with MiXCR, one entry per CDR3 protein. The table lists roughly 760,000 distinct CDR3 sequences, less than 40% of them singletons, with around 2.8% in the top ten. The sequenced sample consisted of PBMCs. The receptor source for this set is a human donor in good health (CMV status not recorded). Some clones in this sample may be carry-over from other donors' samples.

This clonotype was counted at least ten times. The J gene is TRBJ1-1, the V gene TRBV7-2; tentative D call: TRBD1 (6 bases). Germline values: CDR1 SGHTA, CDR2 FQGNSA. V was clipped by 5 bases and J by 9 bases, with 16 bases between them. The CDR3 extends over 13 amino acids. The DNA for the CDR3 is TGTGCCAGCAGCCGCGAGGGGGGTAGGAAAGCTTTCTTT. It is translated as CASSREGGRKAFF.

This clonotype was picked up a small number of times. The CDR3 reads CAISQSTGTETYEQYF. CDR3 nucleotide sequence: TGTGCCATCAGTCAAAGTACCGGGACAGAGACCTACGAGCAGTACTTC. The rearrangement uses TRBV10-3 and TRBJ2-7, with TRBD1 identical over 7 bases. CDR3 length: 16 amino acids. Germline trimming cut 5 bases from V and 2 bases from J; bases unmatched to any gene: 12. Germline CDR1 ENHRY, CDR2 SYGVKD.

The table lists this clonotype with a few counts. The chain carries TRBV7-2 and TRBJ2-1, with D perhaps TRBD1 (5 bases). V lost 5 bases and J 6 bases, leaving 17 bases between the germline ends. Germline CDR1 is SGHTA and CDR2 is FQGNSA. This CDR3 has 15 residues. Here the CDR3 reads CASSPQGYRLNEQFF. In DNA form, the CDR3 reads TGTGCCAGCAGCCCGCAGGGCTACCGGCTCAATGAGCAGTTCTTC.

The chain joins TRBV20-1 to TRBJ2-5; 11 bases are a match to TRBD1. Per germline, CDR1 DFQATT and CDR2 SNEGSKA (reference sequence). J gave up 3 bases and V 5 bases, and 5 bases lay outside the gene matches. The CDR3 length is 14 residues. CDR3 amino acids: CSALDRGREETQYF. CDR3 nucleotides: TGCAGTGCTTTGGACAGGGGGCGAGAAGAGACCCAGTACTTC.

Only a few counts were recorded for this clonotype. The V gene is TRBV29-1, the J gene TRBJ1-2; D is possibly TRBD1 (6 bases). This CDR3 comprises 14 residues. CDR1 SQVTM and CDR2 ANQGSEA come from the germline V gene. V was clipped by 1 base and J by 3 bases, with 12 bases between them. CDR3 sequence: CSVEGRGYDYGYTF. The DNA of the CDR3 is TGCAGCGTTGAAGGAAGGGGGTACGACTATGGCTACACCTTC.

The chain employs TRBV2 and TRBJ2-3; tentative D call: TRBD2 (6 bases). Germline V gene data show CDR1 as SNHLY and CDR2 as FYNNEI. The CDR3 has 11 residues. The V end was cut by 6 bases, the J end by 7 bases, with 8 bases between. CDR3 sequence reads: CASSRGNTQYF. CDR3 in DNA: TGTGCCAGCAGCCGCGGGAATACGCAGTATTTT.

The genes are TRBV19 and TRBJ2-7; TRBD2 matches at 10 bases. The CDR3 runs to 15 residues. Germline CDR1 is LNHDA and CDR2 is SQIVND (reference sequence). The V segment lost 9 bases and the J segment 0 bases; nucleotides outside the gene matches: 8. The chain's CDR3 is CASRLAGFSSYEQYF. CDR3 nucleotides: TGTGCCAGCAGACTAGCGGGTTTTAGCTCCTACGAGCAGTACTTC.

Concerning this clonotype itself: Mismatch with germline at one junction end may stem from a read error. The gene calls are TRBV7-2 and TRBJ2-1, with D possibly being TRBD2 (6 bases). This CDR3 comprises 11 residues. Germline V gives CDR1 SGHTA, CDR2 FQGNSA. CDR3 loop: CASSLTREQSF. The CDR3 region has the DNA TGTGCCAGCAGCCTCACCCGGGAGCAGTCCTTC.

Concerning this clonotype itself: This may be a read error, as it is one base from a much larger clone. The missing conserved phenylalanine or tryptophan at the end of this CDR3 makes a read error likely. V usage is TRBV7-8 and J usage is TRBJ1-1; possibly TRBD1 for D (5 bases). The CDR3 has 15 amino acids. CDR1 and CDR2 (germline): SGHVS, FQNEAQ. With 3 bases removed from V and 5 bases from J, the gap between germline ends came to 16 bases. The CDR3 DNA reads TGTGCCAGCAGCTTTTCAGGGTTAAGGGGAACTGAAGCTTTCTGT. Amino acid sequence: CASSFSGLRGTEAFC.

This clonotype has just a few counts. This clone may be a read error of a much larger clone one base away. The chain carries TRBV7-2 and TRBJ1-5; D call uncertain. Germline lookup yields CDR1 SGHTA and CDR2 FQGNSA. Trimming left V 4 bases short and J 6 bases short, with 10 bases between. This CDR3 has 13 residues. CDR3: CASSSRRAQPQHF. Here the CDR3 DNA reads TGTGCCAGCAGCTCCCGTAGAGCTCAGCCCCAGCATTTT.

The CDR3, as DNA: TGTGCCAGCAGTTTAAACGGGCCATGGGAGACCCAGTACTTC. Protein product: CASSLNGPWETQYF. The chain joins TRBV12-3 or TRBV12-4 to TRBJ2-5; D remains unclear. Between the trimmed V and J ends, which lost 2 bases and 5 bases, there was a span of 12 bases. This CDR3 comprises 14 residues.

This clonotype was counted at least ten times. The rearrangement joins TRBV7-2 to TRBJ2-3; tentatively, D is TRBD2 (6 bases). There are 16 residues in the CDR3. Per the germline V gene, CDR1 is SGHTA and CDR2 is FQGNSA. V gave up 5 bases and J gave up 5 bases, with 20 bases separating them. This CDR3 is CASSAIRSGLRDTQYF. The CDR3 DNA is TGTGCCAGCAGCGCGATAAGATCGGGACTCAGAGATACGCAGTATTTT.

The chain is built from TRBV28 and TRBJ1-1, with D possibly TRBD1 on 6 matching bases. CDR3 length: 14 amino acids. The germline gives CDR1 MDHEN, CDR2 SYDVKM. Trimming shortened V by 7 bases and J by 1 base, and 13 bases separated the two germline ends. The CDR3 DNA is TGTGCCAGCATTCTGATGACAGGGAACACTGAAGCTTTCTTT. Protein sequence: CASILMTGNTEAFF.

There are many counts of this clonotype. This chain uses TRBV7-2 with TRBJ1-2; 7 positions match TRBD1. This CDR3 region has 14 residues. Germline assignment: CDR1 SGHTA and CDR2 FQGNSA. J gave up 3 bases and V 6 bases, and 7 bases lay outside the gene matches. CDR3: CASRPTGRDYGYTF. CDR3 coding DNA: TGTGCCAGCAGGCCGACAGGGAGGGACTATGGCTACACCTTC.

The chain recombines TRBV6-2 or TRBV6-3 with TRBJ1-6; no reliable D call. V was shortened by 2 bases and J by 4 bases, with 12 bases between the two germline ends. Germline V gene data show CDR1 as MNHEY and CDR2 as SVGEGT. CDR3 length equals 16 residues. Here the CDR3 DNA reads TGTGCCAGCAGTTACGAGGAGTGGGGTTATAATTCACCCCTCCACTTT. It yields the protein CASSYEEWGYNSPLHF.

A note on this clonotype: With a much larger clone just one base away, this may be a read error. The V gene is TRBV7-2, the J gene TRBJ1-1; 10 bases align to TRBD1. V was pared by 4 bases and J by 6 bases, with 8 bases of the junction left unmatched. Germline CDR1 SGHTA, CDR2 FQGNSA. The CDR3 has 15 amino acids. The CDR3 region has the DNA TGTGCCAGCAGCTCCCGACAGGGGGCGCGGGCTGAAGCTTTCTTT. This encodes CASSSRQGARAEAFF.

This clonotype appeared many times. The V gene is TRBV12-3 or TRBV12-4, the J gene TRBJ2-1; 14 bases align to TRBD2. The CDR3 has 17 amino acids. V was pared by 5 bases and J by 10 bases, with 13 bases of the junction left unmatched. CDR3 sequence (DNA): TGTGCCAGCAGTCCTCGGCCGGGACTAGCGGGAGCAGGAGAGCAGTTCTTC. Its protein is CASSPRPGLAGAGEQFF.

The chain is built from TRBV20-1 and TRBJ2-6; D is undetermined. V lost 5 bases and J lost 3, with 14 bases in between. Germline CDR1 reads DFQATT; CDR2 reads SNEGSKA (reference sequence). The CDR3 runs 15 residues. The CDR3 sequence is CSADTVMSGANVLTF. The CDR3 nucleotides are TGCAGTGCTGACACGGTTATGAGTGGGGCCAACGTCCTGACTTTC.

Only a few counts were recorded for this clonotype. This sequence joins TRBV11-1 and TRBJ2-3; 8 bases match TRBD2. CDR1 is SGHAT and CDR2 is FQDESV in the germline V gene (reference sequence). The CDR3 spans 16 residues. V shed 5 bases, J shed 6 bases, and the junction held 13 bases outside the gene matches. CDR3 sequence reads: CASSRTTAGARDTQYF. DNA for the CDR3: TGTGCCAGCAGCCGAACCACAGCGGGAGCAAGGGATACGCAGTATTTT.

Worth noting for this clonotype: A much larger clone lies one base from this, so it may be a read error. The chain combines TRBV7-2 with TRBJ2-6; D could derive from TRBD1 or TRBD2 (5 bases each). The germline CDR1 and CDR2 sequences are SGHTA and FQGNSA. The CDR3 runs 17 residues. In DNA, the CDR3 is TGTGCCAGCAGCTTAGGAGGGGCCGGCTCTGGGGCCAACGGCCTGACTTTC. It yields the protein CASSLGGAGSGANGLTF.

The chain combines TRBV11-1 with TRBJ2-5, with 8 bases matching TRBD1. CDR3 length: 14 residues. Per the germline V gene, CDR1 is SGHAT and CDR2 is FQDESV (reference sequence). J gave up 2 bases and V 7 bases, and 6 bases lay outside the gene matches. CDR3 residues: CASNFGQGQETQYF. CDR3 nucleotide sequence: TGTGCCAGCAACTTCGGACAGGGTCAAGAGACCCAGTACTTC.

This clonotype has at least ten counts. This sequence joins TRBV7-9 and TRBJ1-5, with D hard to call. There are 13 residues in the CDR3. Trimming took 5 bases from V and 7 from J, leaving 12 bases between them. Germline V lookup: CDR1 SEHNR, CDR2 FQNEAQ (reference sequence). The CDR3 nucleotides are TGTGCCAGCAGCCAAGCGGCCCTCCAGCCCCAGCATTTT. This translates into CASSQAALQPQHF. Based on the CDR3 plus reference TRBV7-9 and TRBJ1-5, the full variable domain is DTGVSQNPRHKITKRGQNVTFRCDPISEHNRLYWYRQTLGQGPEFLTYFQNEAQLEKSRLLSDRFSAERPKGSFSTLEIQRTEQGDSAMYLCASSQAALQPQHFGDGTRLSIL.

The chain combines TRBV18 with TRBJ2-7, with D tentatively TRBD1 (6 bases). Per germline, CDR1 KGHSH and CDR2 LQKENI. V shed 6 bases and J shed 2 bases, with 11 bases lying between them. This CDR3 spans 13 amino acids. This CDR3 reads CASSTGWAYEQYF. CDR3 coding DNA: TGTGCCAGCTCTACAGGGTGGGCCTACGAGCAGTACTTC.